A single sample is the source of the 5 T cell receptor beta chains below, sequenced in a study of T cells in Graves' hyperthyroidism and ophthalmopathy. Amplified TCR beta CDR3 regions came from RNA transcripts. HTBI primers were used for first-round RT-PCR of the TCR CDR3. TCRdb used MiXCR to reprocess the multiplex PCR reads, holding one entry per CDR3 protein. The sample contains about 570,000 distinct CDR3 sequences, around 46% of which appear only once. Sequenced material: peripheral blood or thyroid tissue (not recorded which). The receptors shown here come from an adult woman with Graves' disease, either hyperthyroidism or ophthalmopathy (not recorded which).

This clonotype was seen at least ten times. V and J are TRBV28 and TRBJ2-5; 7 bases fit TRBD1. The junction had 3 bases not matched to a gene; V was cut back by 7 bases and J by 1 base. CDR3 length equals 13 residues. Germline CDR1 is MDHEN and CDR2 is SYDVKM. The CDR3 DNA follows: TGTGCCAGCATACAGGGGAGCCAAGAGACCCAGTACTTC. Its translation is CASIQGSQETQYF.

The gene calls are TRBV10-3 and TRBJ2-7; D is possibly TRBD1 or TRBD2 (5 bases each). The germline CDR1 and CDR2 sequences are ENHRY and SYGVKD. The CDR3 loop spans 14 amino acids. V was shortened by 2 bases and J by 2 bases, with 10 bases between the two germline ends. This CDR3 is CAISEGGAPYEQYF. CDR3 sequence (DNA): TGTGCCATCAGTGAGGGGGGAGCCCCCTACGAGCAGTACTTC.

Ten or more counts support this clonotype. The chain links TRBV14 to TRBJ1-1; D remains ambiguous. The V gene lost 4 bases and the J gene lost 6 bases, with 15 bases spanning the gap. The CDR3 loop spans 14 amino acids. Germline-derived CDR1 and CDR2 are SGHDN and FVKESK. The CDR3, as DNA: TGTGCCAGCAGCCCGTTCCGGGGAGGGCCTGAAGCTTTCTTT. Translating gives CASSPFRGGPEAFF.

Note on this clonotype: A read error may produce the germline difference seen at one junction end. V usage is TRBV5-1 and J usage is TRBJ2-6; 7 bases align to TRBD1. The germline V gene has CDR1 SGHRS and CDR2 YFSETQ. This CDR3 has 14 residues. The CDR3 region is CASSFPQGDNVLTF. The CDR3, as DNA: TGCGCCAGCAGCTTTCCCCAGGGGGACAACGTCCTGACTTTC. The full variable domain, in which reference TRBV5-1 and TRBJ2-6 provide the parts outside the CDR3, is KAGVTQTPRYLIKTRGQQVTLSCSPISGHRSVSWYQQTPGQGLQFLFEYFSETQRNKGNFPGRFSGRQFSNSRSEMNVSTLELGDSALYLCASSFPQGDNVLTFGAGSRLTVL.

This clonotype was detected once. The V and J genes are TRBV29-1 and TRBJ1-4, with D unclear. V was pared by 6 bases and J by 1 base, with 12 bases between. Per the germline V gene, CDR1 is SQVTM and CDR2 is ANQGSEA. This CDR3 region has 14 residues. CDR3 region: CSVLEPGTNEKLFF. CDR3 DNA: TGCAGCGTCCTCGAGCCGGGAACTAATGAAAAACTGTTTTTT.